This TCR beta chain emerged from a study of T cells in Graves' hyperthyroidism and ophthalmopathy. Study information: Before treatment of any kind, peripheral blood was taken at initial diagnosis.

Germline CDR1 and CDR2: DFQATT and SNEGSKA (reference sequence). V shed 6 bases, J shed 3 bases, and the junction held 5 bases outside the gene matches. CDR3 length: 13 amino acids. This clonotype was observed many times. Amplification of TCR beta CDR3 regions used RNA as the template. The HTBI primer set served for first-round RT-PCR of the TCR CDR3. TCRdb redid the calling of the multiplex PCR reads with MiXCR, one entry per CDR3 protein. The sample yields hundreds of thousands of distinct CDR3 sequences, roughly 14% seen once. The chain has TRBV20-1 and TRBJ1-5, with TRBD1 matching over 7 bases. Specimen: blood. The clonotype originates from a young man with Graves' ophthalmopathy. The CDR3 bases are TGCAGTGCAGAGACAGGGTACAATCAGCCCCAGCATTTT. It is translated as CSAETGYNQPQHF.